The sequence of this T cell receptor (beta chain) was determined in a study of T-cell reconstitution after alpha-beta-depleted transplantation in children. General observations from the study: It was reported that alpha-beta T cells came from several hundred expanded graft clones (about two months after transplant). At one year after transplant, newly produced T cells mostly accounted for T-cell counts and diversity. Surviving recipient T cells and thymic progenitors produced the high day-60 TCRbeta diversity seen in some patients.

This clonotype came up many times. The antigen is unknown. The CDR3 is made up of 13 amino acids. V lost 1 base, J lost 8 bases, and 9 bases lay in between. The germline gives CDR1 SGHTA, CDR2 FQGNSA. Preparation of the TCRbeta library involved a method that used unique molecular identifiers. TCRdb reprocessed the PCR reads with MiXCR, giving one entry per CDR3 protein. Counted here are about 600,000 distinct CDR3 sequences, around 23% occurring once; the ten biggest clones make up 13% to 15%. This clonotype originated in a boy under two years old who had a stem cell transplant for acute myeloid leukemia, so the T cells may come from the graft donor. The rearrangement joins TRBV7-2 to TRBJ2-1; D gene ambiguous. The material sequenced was PBMCs, mostly from graft donor cells, taken 360 days after TCRalphabeta/CD19-depleted stem cell transplant. This CDR3 is CASSLEALDEQFF. The DNA for the CDR3 is TGTGCCAGCAGCTTAGAGGCCCTCGATGAGCAGTTCTTC.